These 24 T cell receptor beta chains share one sample of origin, sequenced in a study of a mutant IDH1 vaccine in newly diagnosed glioma. The antigens of these receptors remain unknown. The method was immunoSEQ multiplex PCR; TCRdb's version includes in-frame clones alone and lacks a portion of them. The table shows tens of thousands of clones, with around 84% occurring only once. Time point defined: week 35, safety follow-up. Doses of 300 ug of mutant IDH1 20-mer peptide were given with topical imiquimod. The material was PBMCs, obtained from a glioma patient whose treatment included an IDH1 peptide vaccine. Receptors were obtained from a woman aged 18-29 years with glioma.

The gene calls are TRBV15 and TRBJ1-2; tentative D call: TRBD1 (5 bases). V was trimmed by 6 bases and J by 10 bases, leaving 21 bases between them. The CDR3 runs 14 residues. Looked up from germline, CDR1 is LNHNV and CDR2 is YYDKDF (reference sequence). This CDR3 reads CATRGEDSGTLYTF. In DNA form, the CDR3 reads TGTGCCACCAGGGGGGAGGATTCCGGGACTCTCTACACCTTC.

This chain joins TRBV19 and TRBJ1-2; 9 bases line up with TRBD1. The CDR3 consists of 15 residues. Per the germline V gene, CDR1 is LNHDA and CDR2 is SQIVND (reference sequence). V was clipped by 4 bases and J by 8 bases; unmatched bases: 11. The DNA for the CDR3 is TGTGCCAGTAGTACCTCCGGGACAGGGTCGTGGGGCTACACCTTC. Residues: CASSTSGTGSWGYTF.

The chain recombines TRBV7-2 with TRBJ1-1; D remains unclear. Germline V lookup: CDR1 SGHTA, CDR2 FQGNSA. The length of the CDR3 is 16 residues. Here the CDR3 DNA reads TGTGCAGGGATCCGTAGGCCGGCCCGCGATAACACTGAAGCTTTCTTT. Protein: CAGIRRPARDNTEAFF. Filled out from reference TRBV7-2 and TRBJ1-1, the complete variable domain reads GAGVSQSPSNKVTEKGKDVELRCDPISGHTALYWYRQSLGQGLEFLIYFQGNSAPDKSGLPSDRFSAERTGGSVSTLTIQRTQQEDSAVYLCAGIRRPARDNTEAFFGQGTRLTVV.

The CDR3 sequence: CAISETDSRGGHQPQHF. In DNA, the CDR3 is TGTGCCATCAGTGAGACCGACTCCCGTGGGGGTCATCAGCCCCAGCATTTT. The rearrangement links TRBV10-3 to TRBJ1-5, with D perhaps TRBD1 (5 bases). The V gene lost 2 bases and the J gene lost 5 bases, with 19 bases spanning the gap. The CDR3 spans 17 residues. Per germline, CDR1 ENHRY and CDR2 SYGVKD.

The rearrangement links TRBV13 to TRBJ2-5; 9 positions agree with TRBD1. The CDR3 has 16 amino acids. V shed 7 bases and J 2 bases; nucleotides not matched to a gene: 11. Germline lookup yields CDR1 PRHDT and CDR2 FYEKMQ (reference sequence). CDR3 region: CASKEKDRGAQETQYF. CDR3 in DNA: TGTGCCAGCAAAGAGAAGGACAGGGGAGCTCAAGAGACCCAGTACTTC. The variable domain in full, with the rest retrieved from reference TRBV13 and TRBJ2-5, is AAGVIQSPRHLIKEKRETATLKCYPIPRHDTVYWYQQGPGQDPQFLISFYEKMQSDKGSIPDRFSAQQFSDYHSELNMSSLELGDSALYFCASKEKDRGAQETQYFGPGTRLLVL.

This clone was found once. The chain employs TRBV7-9 and TRBJ2-5, with no clear D. Trimming stripped 1 base from V and 4 bases from J, with 13 bases between. This CDR3 region has 15 residues. In germline, CDR1 is SEHNR, CDR2 FQNEAQ (reference sequence). Here the CDR3 DNA reads TGTGCCAGCAGCTTAGTAAGGCTGAGCAGAGAGACCCAGTACTTC. Amino acids: CASSLVRLSRETQYF.

The V and J genes are TRBV19 and TRBJ2-7; 7 positions match TRBD1. Unmatched junction bases numbered 7, after V lost 5 bases and J lost 6 bases. In germline, CDR1 is LNHDA, CDR2 SQIVND (reference sequence). CDR3 length: 13 amino acids. CDR3 in amino acids: CASSVKGAGEQYF. The CDR3 coding sequence is TGTGCCAGTAGTGTGAAGGGGGCCGGCGAGCAGTACTTC. Supplemented by reference TRBV19 and TRBJ2-7, the full variable domain reads DGGITQSPKYLFRKEGQNVTLSCEQNLNHDAMYWYRQDPGQGLRLIYYSQIVNDFQKGDIAEGYSVSREKKESFPLTVTSAQKNPTAFYLCASSVKGAGEQYFGPGTRLTVT.

The rearrangement joins TRBV4-3 to TRBJ1-2; D uncertain. There are 15 residues in the CDR3. Trimming shortened V by 0 bases and J by 2 bases, and 10 bases separated the two germline ends. Germline V lookup: CDR1 LGHNA, CDR2 YSLEER. The CDR3 nucleotides read TGCGCCAGCAGCCAAGATGCGGAGGGAAACTATGGCTACACCTTC. It yields the protein CASSQDAEGNYGYTF.

The CDR3 loop is CASSKWSGGDKETQYF. As DNA, the CDR3 is TGTGCCAGTAGTAAGTGGTCAGGGGGGGATAAAGAGACCCAGTACTTC. V gene TRBV19 combines with J gene TRBJ2-5; perhaps D is TRBD1 or TRBD2 (7 bases each). The CDR3 spans 16 residues. V was trimmed by 4 bases and J by 3 bases, leaving 18 bases between them. Per the germline V gene, CDR1 is LNHDA and CDR2 is SQIVND (reference sequence).

The chain uses TRBV18 and TRBJ2-7, with 7 bases lining up with TRBD1. J lost 4 bases, V lost 2 bases, and 8 bases had no gene match. This CDR3 contains 15 residues. Germline assignment: CDR1 KGHSH and CDR2 LQKENI. For the CDR3, the DNA is TGTGCCAGCTCACCAAGCGCAGGGGGTCTATACGAGCAGTACTTC. This encodes CASSPSAGGLYEQYF.

The chain links TRBV5-4 to TRBJ2-1, with D tentatively TRBD1 (5 bases). V was clipped by 0 bases and J by 16 bases, with 17 bases between them. Germline CDR1 and CDR2: SGHNT and YYREEE (reference sequence). The CDR3 runs 13 residues. The CDR3 nucleotides are TGTGCCAGCAGCTTGGCGGGTGGGGCAGTTGAATTCTTC. Its translation is CASSLAGGAVEFF. Together with reference TRBV5-4 and TRBJ2-1, the CDR3 gives the full variable domain: ETGVTQSPTHLIKTRGQQVTLRCSSQSGHNTVSWYQQALGQGPQFIFQYYREEENGRGNFPPRFSGLQFPNYSSELNVNALELDDSALYLCASSLAGGAVEFFGPGTRLTVL.

This chain connects TRBV5-8 to TRBJ1-2, with D uncertain. The CDR3 extends over 15 amino acids. V gave up 0 bases and J gave up 8 bases, with 17 bases separating them. Per germline, CDR1 SGHTS and CDR2 YDEGEE. The CDR3 loop reads CASSLGDHRSRGYTF. DNA of the CDR3: TGTGCCAGCAGCTTGGGTGATCACCGTTCGAGGGGCTACACCTTC.

The chain links TRBV29-1 to TRBJ2-5; possibly TRBD1 for D (6 bases). Near its end, the DNA agrees better with TRBJ2-7, so the J call may be wrong. Germline-derived CDR1 and CDR2 are SQVTM and ANQGSEA. The CDR3 is made up of 12 amino acids. CDR3 DNA sequence: TGCAGCGTTCAGACAGGACCCTACGAGCAGTACTTC. Translation: CSVQTGPYEQYF.

This clone was found once. This chain links TRBV27 with TRBJ2-1; 13 bases agree with TRBD2. Per germline, CDR1 MNHEY and CDR2 SMNVEV (reference sequence). The J segment lost 6 bases and the V segment lost 5 bases, leaving 7 bases of the junction unmatched. This CDR3 region has 16 residues. CDR3 in DNA: TGTGCCAGCAGTCGAGGACTAGCGGGAGTCGGCAATGAGCAGTTCTTC. This gives the protein CASSRGLAGVGNEQFF.

The chain has TRBV5-4 and TRBJ1-3; 8 bases are a match to TRBD1. Trimming at V came to 5 bases and at J to 3 bases, leaving 7 bases not matched to a gene. The CDR3 is 15 residues long. Germline V gene sequence: CDR1 SGHNT, CDR2 YYREEE (reference sequence). The CDR3 nucleotides are TGTGCCAGCAGGGAAGGACAGGGCTATGGAAACACCATATATTTT. Translation: CASREGQGYGNTIYF.

The chain recombines TRBV5-6 with TRBJ1-6; D ambiguous. V was clipped by 0 bases and J by 3 bases, with 7 bases between them. The germline V gene encodes CDR1 SGHDT and CDR2 YYEEEE. The CDR3 covers 15 residues. In nucleotides, the CDR3 is TGTGCCAGCAGCTTGGGCGGGAACTATAATTCACCCCTCCACTTT. Its translation: CASSLGGNYNSPLHF.

The V gene is TRBV5-1, the J gene TRBJ2-3; 9 bases are a match to TRBD1. CDR1 and CDR2 (germline): SGHRS, YFSETQ. The J segment lost 2 bases and the V segment lost 3 bases, leaving 7 bases of the junction unmatched. The CDR3 sequence is 16 residues long. CDR3: CASSSRDRAFTDTQYF. CDR3 nucleotides: TGCGCCAGCAGCTCCCGGGACAGGGCTTTCACAGATACGCAGTATTTT.

The chain uses TRBV20-1 and TRBJ1-5; D call uncertain. This CDR3 is 10 amino acids long. The germline gives CDR1 DFQATT, CDR2 SNEGSKA (reference sequence). The V end lost 4 bases, the J end lost 10 bases, and 8 bases lay between the germline ends. The CDR3 region is CSATLCPQHF. For the CDR3, the DNA is TGCAGTGCTACCCTTTGTCCCCAGCATTTT.

This clone is a singleton in its sample. The gene calls are TRBV30 and TRBJ1-2; 7 nucleotides line up with TRBD1. Trimming cost V 2 bases and J 1 base; bases outside gene matches: 7. The germline V gene has CDR1 GTSNPN and CDR2 SVGIG (reference sequence). The CDR3 consists of 15 residues. CDR3 sequence (DNA): TGTGCCTGGAGTTTAAGGACAGGCCGTAACTATGGCTACACCTTC. Protein sequence: CAWSLRTGRNYGYTF.

This chain connects TRBV5-1 to TRBJ2-7; the D call may be TRBD1 or TRBD2 (5 bases each). Trimming took off 4 bases at V and 4 bases at J, with 15 bases between the two ends. Germline V gene sequence: CDR1 SGHRS, CDR2 YFSETQ. The CDR3 length is 14 residues. Written as DNA, the CDR3 is TGCGCCAGCAGCGCCCGGGACGGAATTTACGAGCAGTACTTC. It codes for CASSARDGIYEQYF.

The V gene is TRBV7-8, the J gene TRBJ2-2, with D tentatively TRBD1 or TRBD2 (6 bases each). CDR1 SGHVS and CDR2 FQNEAQ come from the germline V gene. V lost 0 bases, J lost 4 bases, and 12 bases lay in between. This CDR3 has 16 residues. CDR3 in amino acids: CASSLAYREVTGELFF. The CDR3 coding sequence is TGTGCCAGCAGCTTAGCGTACAGGGAGGTCACCGGGGAGCTGTTTTTT.

This chain links TRBV4-2 with TRBJ2-7; no clear D gene. Trimming pared 0 bases from V and 4 bases from J, leaving 13 bases between. The CDR3 runs to 15 residues. CDR1 is LGHNA, CDR2 YNFKEQ, per germline. CDR3 coding DNA: TGTGCCAGCAGCCAAGATGTCCTGATGAGGTACGAGCAGTACTTC. Translation: CASSQDVLMRYEQYF.

V gene TRBV19 combines with J gene TRBJ1-1; maybe TRBD1 (5 bases). Germline V gene data show CDR1 as LNHDA and CDR2 as SQIVND (reference sequence). Trimming pared 3 bases from V and 1 base from J, leaving 6 bases between. The CDR3 extends over 13 amino acids. In DNA form, the CDR3 reads TGTGCCAGTAGTATCGGACAGAACACTGAAGCTTTCTTT. Its translation is CASSIGQNTEAFF. Filled out from reference TRBV19 and TRBJ1-1, the complete variable domain reads DGGITQSPKYLFRKEGQNVTLSCEQNLNHDAMYWYRQDPGQGLRLIYYSQIVNDFQKGDIAEGYSVSREKKESFPLTVTSAQKNPTAFYLCASSIGQNTEAFFGQGTRLTVV.

The rearrangement uses TRBV30 and TRBJ2-7; 8 positions agree with TRBD1. The germline CDR1 and CDR2 sequences are GTSNPN and SVGIG (reference sequence). This CDR3 contains 14 residues. V shed 4 bases and J 0 bases; nucleotides not matched to a gene: 5. CDR3 sequence: CAWTGDRSSYEQYF. In DNA, the CDR3 is TGTGCCTGGACCGGGGACAGGAGCTCCTACGAGCAGTACTTC.